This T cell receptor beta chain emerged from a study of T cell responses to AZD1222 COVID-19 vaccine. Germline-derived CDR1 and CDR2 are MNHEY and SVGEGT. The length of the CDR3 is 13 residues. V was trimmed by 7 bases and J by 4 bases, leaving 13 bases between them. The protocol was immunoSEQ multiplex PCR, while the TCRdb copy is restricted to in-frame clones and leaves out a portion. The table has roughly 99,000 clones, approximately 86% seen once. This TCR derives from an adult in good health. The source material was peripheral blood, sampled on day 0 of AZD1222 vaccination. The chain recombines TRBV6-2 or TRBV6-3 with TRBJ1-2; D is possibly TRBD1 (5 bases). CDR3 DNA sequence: TGTGCCAGCAACCCACCAGACAGCTATGGCTACACCTTC. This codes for CASNPPDSYGYTF.